These 24 T cell receptor beta chains originate from one sample sequenced in a study of metastatic and nonmetastatic thyroid tumors. Each patient came to thyroid surgery without any prior treatment (of any kind). With MiXCR, TCRdb called clones anew from the PCR reads. Found here are tens of thousands of clones, 20% of them singletons; the top ten hold 4.4%. Sequencing was performed on adjacent normal tissue. These receptors came from a female donor with papillary thyroid cancer or a benign thyroid nodule (not recorded which). Some clones in this sample may be carry-over from other donors' samples.

In its sample, this clone was seen many times. The chain joins TRBV15 to TRBJ2-3; D call uncertain. CDR1 and CDR2 from the germline V gene are LNHNV and YYDKDF (reference sequence). This CDR3 spans 11 amino acids. The V end lost 4 bases, the J end lost 5 bases, and 4 bases lay between the germline ends. In DNA form, the CDR3 reads TGTGCCACCAGCACCGAAGATACGCAGTATTTT. Translation gives CATSTEDTQYF.

Points on this clone: Germline is not matched at one junction end, which may reflect a read error. V gene TRBV11-2 combines with J gene TRBJ2-2, with 8 nucleotides matching TRBD1. Looked up from germline, CDR1 is SGHAT and CDR2 is FQNNGV. The CDR3 contains 14 residues. In DNA form, the CDR3 reads TGTGCCATCACCGAGACAGGGGTGACCGGGGAGCTGGTTTTT. Translating it yields CAITETGVTGELVF.

V is TRBV10-3 and J is TRBJ2-1, with D hard to call. Trimming took 0 bases from V and 5 from J, leaving 8 bases between them. Germline CDR1 is ENHRY and CDR2 is SYGVKD. The CDR3 extends over 14 amino acids. CDR3 residues: CAISESTPDNEQFF. The CDR3 DNA reads TGTGCCATCAGTGAGTCGACTCCTGACAATGAGCAGTTCTTC.

This clone was counted many times. The chain uses TRBV27 and TRBJ1-2, with D possibly TRBD1 on 5 matching bases. The germline gives CDR1 MNHEY, CDR2 SMNVEV (reference sequence). The germline V and J ends were trimmed by 3 bases and 6 bases, with 17 bases remaining between them. This CDR3 spans 15 amino acids. In DNA, the CDR3 is TGTGCCAGCAGTTTCTTGGGTCCCAGGGCTGATGGCTACACCTTC. Translated, it gives CASSFLGPRADGYTF.

The chain employs TRBV20-1 and TRBJ1-6, with 10 bases fitting TRBD1. Trimming took 3 bases from V and 7 from J; bases not matched to a gene: 9. The CDR3 is 16 amino acids. Germline V gene sequence: CDR1 DFQATT, CDR2 SNEGSKA (reference sequence). The CDR3 is CSASLTGGFVNSPLHF. CDR3 nucleotide sequence: TGCAGTGCTAGTTTGACAGGGGGCTTTGTGAATTCACCCCTCCACTTT.

V gene TRBV20-1 combines with J gene TRBJ2-7, with D unresolved. This CDR3 is built from 14 residues. Germline loops: CDR1 DFQATT, CDR2 SNEGSKA (reference sequence). V dropped 5 bases and J dropped 0 bases, with 14 bases sitting between them. CDR3 amino acids: CSALNTWSSYEQYF. For the CDR3, the DNA is TGCAGTGCTTTAAATACATGGAGCTCCTACGAGCAGTACTTC.

This clone has at least ten counts. The chain joins TRBV5-5 to TRBJ2-5; D might be TRBD1 or TRBD2, each matching 5 bases. V dropped 1 base and J dropped 4 bases, with 8 bases sitting between them. Germline V gives CDR1 SGHKS, CDR2 YYEKEE (reference sequence). This CDR3 is 13 amino acids long. This CDR3 reads CASSLRGGETQYF. CDR3 coding DNA: TGTGCCAGCAGCTTGCGGGGCGGAGAGACCCAGTACTTC. The full variable domain, its missing parts supplied by reference TRBV5-5 and TRBJ2-5, is DAGVTQSPTHLIKTRGQQVTLRCSPISGHKSVSWYQQVLGQGPQFIFQYYEKEERGRGNFPDRFSARQFPNYSSELNVNALLLGDSALYLCASSLRGGETQYFGPGTRLLVL.

This rearrangement joins TRBV9 to TRBJ2-3; 8 nucleotides line up with TRBD2. CDR1 is SGDLS, CDR2 YYNGEE, per germline. The CDR3 has 15 amino acids. The V and J ends lost 4 bases and 6 bases, in that order; junction bases with no gene match: 10. This CDR3 reads CASSPQAGVMDTQYF. The CDR3 nucleotides read TGTGCCAGCAGCCCCCAAGCGGGAGTGATGGATACGCAGTATTTT.

This clone showed up many times. The chain joins TRBV20-1 to TRBJ2-3, with D unclear. Germline assignment: CDR1 DFQATT and CDR2 SNEGSKA (reference sequence). Trimming took off 5 bases at V and 9 bases at J, with 9 bases between the two ends. The CDR3 has 10 amino acids. For the CDR3, the DNA is TGCAGTGCTCAAGATGGGACGCAGTATTTT. Translating it yields CSAQDGTQYF.

This clone was found many times. The chain couples TRBV19 to TRBJ2-5; D gene unclear. Trimming took 3 bases from V and 7 from J, leaving 15 bases between them. CDR3 length: 14 amino acids. CDR1 and CDR2 (germline): LNHDA, SQIVND (reference sequence). CDR3 sequence reads: CASSIPGSLSTQYF. The CDR3 coding sequence is TGTGCCAGTAGTATCCCGGGCAGTCTATCGACCCAGTACTTC.

This clone was detected ten times or more. This chain connects TRBV11-2 to TRBJ2-5; D uncertain. The CDR3 contains 11 residues. The germline V and J ends were trimmed by 1 base and 5 bases, with 2 bases remaining between them. CDR1 and CDR2 from the germline V gene are SGHAT and FQNNGV. CDR3 sequence reads: CASSLGETQYF. Written as DNA, the CDR3 is TGTGCCAGCAGCTTAGGGGAGACCCAGTACTTC.

This clone was seen many times. The CDR3 region is CASRVSGTVDTQYF. For the CDR3, the DNA is TGTGCCAGCAGGGTGAGCGGGACGGTAGATACGCAGTATTTT. The chain is built from TRBV2 and TRBJ2-3, with 7 bases fitting TRBD2. V trimming: 6 bases; J trimming: 5 bases; junction bases outside the gene matches: 8. Germline CDR1 reads SNHLY; CDR2 reads FYNNEI. The CDR3 contains 14 residues.

There are a few counts of this clone. The chain uses TRBV27 and TRBJ2-1, with D possibly called TRBD1 or TRBD2 (5 bases each). V lost 7 bases to trimming and J lost 7 bases, with 14 bases between them. Germline-derived CDR1 and CDR2 are MNHEY and SMNVEV (reference sequence). The CDR3 contains 13 residues. The CDR3 region is CASTGEGINEQFF. The CDR3 DNA reads TGTGCCAGCACCGGTGAGGGGATTAATGAGCAGTTCTTC.

The chain combines TRBV3-1 with TRBJ1-1; perhaps TRBD1 as D (5 bases). From germline, CDR1 is LGHDT and CDR2 YNNKEL (reference sequence). The CDR3 extends over 15 amino acids. V was cut by 2 bases and J by 3 bases, with 13 bases left in between. This chain's CDR3 is CASSQYAGLHTEAFF. CDR3 sequence (DNA): TGTGCCAGCAGCCAATACGCAGGGTTGCACACTGAAGCTTTCTTT.

This clone has at least ten counts. This rearrangement joins TRBV6-1 to TRBJ2-2; TRBD1 agrees at 9 bases. CDR3 length: 14 amino acids. V shed 5 bases, J shed 6 bases, and the junction held 4 bases outside the gene matches. Germline V gene sequence: CDR1 MNHNS, CDR2 SASEGT. The CDR3 sequence: CASSWDRVAGELFF. The CDR3 nucleotides are TGTGCCAGCAGTTGGGACAGGGTTGCCGGGGAGCTGTTTTTT.

V is TRBV11-2 and J is TRBJ2-7; 7 positions match TRBD1. Germline lookup yields CDR1 SGHAT and CDR2 FQNNGV. The CDR3 totals 13 residues. The junction had 6 bases not matched to a gene; V was cut back by 0 bases and J by 10 bases. The CDR3 sequence is CASSLDHQGEQYV. The CDR3 nucleotides are TGTGCCAGCAGCTTAGATCATCAGGGGGAACAGTACGTC.

This clone was picked up many times. This chain connects TRBV7-2 to TRBJ2-7; 9 positions match TRBD1. Losses at the gene ends were 4 bases for V and 5 bases for J; bases not matched to a gene: 15. Germline CDR1 SGHTA, CDR2 FQGNSA. There are 17 residues in the CDR3. The CDR3 DNA reads as TGTGCCAGCAGCTCCTCGCCCGTGGGACAGGGACGGGACGAGCAGTACTTC. This translates into CASSSSPVGQGRDEQYF.

This clone was counted a few times. V is TRBV6-4 and J is TRBJ1-1, with a tentative D call TRBD1 (6 bases). The CDR3 is made up of 16 amino acids. The V end lost 4 bases, the J end lost 2 bases, and 17 bases lay between the germline ends. CDR1 and CDR2 from the germline V gene are MRHNA and SNTAGT. Here the CDR3 reads CASSAEGGSLNTEAFF. Here the CDR3 DNA reads TGTGCCAGCAGTGCCGAGGGGGGCAGCCTTAACACTGAAGCTTTCTTT.

The rearrangement links TRBV29-1 to TRBJ2-5, with D maybe TRBD1 (6 bases). Germline V lookup: CDR1 SQVTM, CDR2 ANQGSEA. There are 15 residues in the CDR3. Trimming stripped 0 bases from V and 5 bases from J, with 16 bases between. For the CDR3, the DNA is TGCAGCGTTGAAGAGAATTCAGGGGCTTGGGAGACCCAGTACTTC. Residues: CSVEENSGAWETQYF.

This clone was recorded many times. This chain uses TRBV29-1 with TRBJ2-3; the match to TRBD1 covers 10 bases. V was pared by 7 bases and J by 2 bases, with 3 bases of the junction left unmatched. The length of the CDR3 is 13 residues. Germline V CDR1 and CDR2: SQVTM, ANQGSEA. The CDR3 DNA reads as TGCAGCGCTCGACAGGGGGCCACAGATACGCAGTATTTT. Amino acid sequence: CSARQGATDTQYF.

This chain connects TRBV3-1 to TRBJ2-7, with a weak D call TRBD1 (5 bases). Trimming left V 6 bases short and J 6 bases short, with 15 bases between. This CDR3 contains 13 residues. The germline gives CDR1 LGHDT, CDR2 YNNKEL (reference sequence). The CDR3 loop is CASRRTWDAEQYF. As DNA, the CDR3 is TGTGCCAGCAGAAGGACATGGGATGCCGAGCAGTACTTC.

About this clone itself: A much larger clone differs by one base, so this may be a read error. This chain joins TRBV4-2 and TRBJ2-1; TRBD2 matches 8 bases. Per the germline V gene, CDR1 is LGHNA and CDR2 is YNFKEQ. This CDR3 has 18 amino acids. The CDR3 loop is CSSSQDHTPGLGSNEQFF. CDR3 sequence (DNA): TGTTCCAGCAGCCAAGACCACACCCCGGGACTAGGCTCCAATGAGCAGTTCTTC.

This clone is classed as medium-sized (0.01 to 0.1%). The chain links TRBV7-9 to TRBJ2-3, with D unresolved. Trimming shortened V by 5 bases and J by 8 bases, and 11 bases separated the two germline ends. In germline, CDR1 is SEHNR, CDR2 FQNEAQ (reference sequence). The CDR3 runs to 12 residues. For the CDR3, the DNA is TGTGCCAGCAGCCCGCCCGGAGTTACGCAGTATTTT. It yields the protein CASSPPGVTQYF.

This clone was recorded many times. The rearrangement joins TRBV20-1 to TRBJ1-1; the D is unclear. Germline assignment: CDR1 DFQATT and CDR2 SNEGSKA (reference sequence). The CDR3 has 14 residues. Trimming took 4 bases from V and 1 from J, leaving 13 bases between them. The CDR3 loop is CSATSMDQNTEAFF. CDR3 DNA sequence: TGCAGTGCTACGTCGATGGACCAGAACACTGAAGCTTTCTTT.